This TCR beta chain was documented in a study of T cell responses to AZD1222 COVID-19 vaccine. Background on the study: Second-dose groups at about 4 or about 12 weeks were pooled. Study results and caveats: Two doses of AZD1222 preceded a rise in Spike-specific TCR breadth and depth. Donors skewed white British and female; clonal diversity was possibly underestimated. Repertoires were obtained only post-peak T cell response.

A note on this clone: What it binds is unknown.

The V gene's germline CDR1 is KGHSH and CDR2 LQKENI. Trimming shortened V by 0 bases and J by 0 bases, and 18 bases separated the two germline ends. The CDR3 is made up of 20 amino acids. Libraries were prepared by immunoSEQ multiplex PCR; TCRdb keeps only in-frame clonotypes and omits some of them. This table holds more than 100,000 clones, less than 95% found once. This clonotype was obtained from an adult in good health. The chain uses TRBV18 and TRBJ2-6; possibly TRBD1 for D (7 bases). This sample comprised peripheral blood, obtained on day 0 of AZD1222 vaccination. The CDR3 nucleotides are TGTGCCAGCTCACCACCTCAGGGGGGCGGAAGGATCTCTGGGGCCAACGTCCTGACTTTC. Translated: CASSPPQGGGRISGANVLTF. The full variable domain, rest sourced from reference TRBV18 and TRBJ2-6, is NAGVMQNPRHLVRRRGQEARLRCSPMKGHSHVYWYRQLPEEGLKFMVYLQKENIIDESGMPKERFSAEFPKEGPSILRIQQVVRGDSAAYFCASSPPQGGGRISGANVLTFGAGSRLTVL.